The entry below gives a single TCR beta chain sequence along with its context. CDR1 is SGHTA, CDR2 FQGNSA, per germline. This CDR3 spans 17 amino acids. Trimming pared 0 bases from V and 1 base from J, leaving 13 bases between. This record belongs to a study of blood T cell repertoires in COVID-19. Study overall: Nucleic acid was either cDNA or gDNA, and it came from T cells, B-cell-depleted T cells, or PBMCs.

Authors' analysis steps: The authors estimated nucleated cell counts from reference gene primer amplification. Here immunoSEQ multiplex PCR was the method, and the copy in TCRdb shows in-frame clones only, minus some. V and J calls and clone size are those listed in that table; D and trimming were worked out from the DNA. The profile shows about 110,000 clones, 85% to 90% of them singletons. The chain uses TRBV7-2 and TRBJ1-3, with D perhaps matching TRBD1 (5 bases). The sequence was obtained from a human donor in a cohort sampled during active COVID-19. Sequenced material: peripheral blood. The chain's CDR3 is CASSLAFGGVSGNTIYF. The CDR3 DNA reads TGTGCCAGCAGCTTAGCGTTTGGGGGGGTGTCTGGAAACACCATATATTTT.